The 2 T cell receptor beta chains listed next were all sequenced from one sample in a study of shared clonotypes between healthy human individuals (dated by TCRdb to 2019 to 2021). Library creation used the immunoSEQ multiplex PCR assay. TCRdb retrieved this table from immuneACCESS and kept in-frame rearrangements only. Not all clones are present; in checked studies, unresolved V genes account for under half, and no reason is known for the remainder. For this sample the table gives about 2.4 million clones, of which 93% were detected only once. The ten largest clonotypes hold 0.36% of the sample. Sequences were obtained from naive CD4+ T cells from PBMCs. The sample's cell subset or site label, in plain terms: CD45RA+ positively selected. The source of these receptors is a man between 18 and 35 years old in good health. Some clones in this sample may be carry-over from other donors' samples.

The chain couples TRBV28 to TRBJ2-3; TRBD1 agrees at 10 bases. Germline V gene data show CDR1 as MDHEN and CDR2 as SYDVKM. This CDR3 contains 14 residues. V lost 6 bases and J lost 4; bases outside the gene matches: 4. The CDR3 protein is CASRTGGAADTQYF. CDR3 DNA sequence: TGTGCCAGCAGGACAGGGGGCGCGGCAGATACGCAGTATTTT.

V usage is TRBV27 and J usage is TRBJ1-1; no clear D. Germline V gives CDR1 MNHEY, CDR2 SMNVEV (reference sequence). CDR3 length equals 14 residues. Deletions cut 6 bases from V and 4 bases from J, with 15 bases between. In DNA, the CDR3 is TGTGCCAGCAGCCTAACGGGCCGGGTCACTGAAGCTTTCTTT. It translates to CASSLTGRVTEAFF.